The clone carrying this T cell receptor beta chain occurred many times. Antigen: not known. Per the germline V gene, CDR1 is LGHNA and CDR2 is YNFKEQ. The V gene end was trimmed by 0 bases and the J gene end by 3 bases; junction bases not matched to a gene: 12. The CDR3 has 19 residues. Donors gave around 10 milliliters of peripheral blood apiece. The data derive from a study of blood T cells in healthy people across ages. Study at large: Per every two T cells, about one barcoded beta molecule was captured by template switching. Points from the study as a whole: CMV infection status of these donors was not known.

Together with a sample-barcoded 5' primer, a J-beta primer mix was included in a second PCR lasting roughly 6 to 12 cycles. TCRdb processed the 5' RACE reads anew with MiXCR; each CDR3 protein has one entry. The sample lists 1.5 million to 1.9 million distinct CDR3 sequences, roughly two fifths occurring once. This chain links TRBV4-2 with TRBJ1-2, with 11 bases fitting TRBD1. The sample taken for sequencing was blood. This sequence was found in a woman under 30 in good health. CDR3 region: CASSQDRRTGGVGHYGYTF. CDR3 coding DNA: TGTGCCAGCAGCCAAGATCGAAGGACAGGGGGCGTTGGGCACTATGGCTACACCTTC.